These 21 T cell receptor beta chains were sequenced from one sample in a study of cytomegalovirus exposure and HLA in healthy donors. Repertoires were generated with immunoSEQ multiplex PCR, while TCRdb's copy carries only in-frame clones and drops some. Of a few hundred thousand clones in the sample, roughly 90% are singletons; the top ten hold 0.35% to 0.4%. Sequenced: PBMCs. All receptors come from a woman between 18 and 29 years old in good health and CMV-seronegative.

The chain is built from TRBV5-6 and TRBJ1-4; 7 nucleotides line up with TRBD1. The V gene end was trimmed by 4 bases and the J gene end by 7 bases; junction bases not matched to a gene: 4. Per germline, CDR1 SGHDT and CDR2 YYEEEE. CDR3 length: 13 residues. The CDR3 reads CASSNGQVEKLFF. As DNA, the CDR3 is TGTGCCAGCAGCAACGGACAGGTTGAAAAACTGTTTTTT.

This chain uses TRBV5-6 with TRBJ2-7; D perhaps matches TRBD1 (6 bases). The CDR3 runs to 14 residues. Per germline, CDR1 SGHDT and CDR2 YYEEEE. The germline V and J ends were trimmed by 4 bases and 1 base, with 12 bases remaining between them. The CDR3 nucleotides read TGTGCCAGCAGCCCCCTCAGGGGTTCCTACGAGCAGTACTTC. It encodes CASSPLRGSYEQYF.

CDR3 loop: CASSDSDRGLSNQPQHF. The CDR3 coding sequence is TGTGCCAGCAGTGACTCCGACAGGGGGCTAAGCAATCAGCCCCAGCATTTT. V usage is TRBV6-4 and J usage is TRBJ1-5; the match to TRBD1 covers 10 bases. CDR3 length equals 17 residues. V gave up 0 bases and J gave up 1 base; unmatched junction bases: 3. Germline V gene lookup returns CDR1 MRHNA and CDR2 SNTAGT.

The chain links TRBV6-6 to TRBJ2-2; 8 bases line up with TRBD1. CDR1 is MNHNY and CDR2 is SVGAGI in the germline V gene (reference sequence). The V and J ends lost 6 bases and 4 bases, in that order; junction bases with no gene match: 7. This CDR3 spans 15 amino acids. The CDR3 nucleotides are TGTGCCAGCAGACCAAGACAGGGGAGCACCGGGGAGCTGTTTTTT. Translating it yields CASRPRQGSTGELFF.

Here the CDR3 reads CASSSGLATSTDTQYF. CDR3 sequence (DNA): TGTGCCAGCAGTTCCGGACTAGCGACTAGCACAGATACGCAGTATTTT. The rearrangement uses TRBV6-5 and TRBJ2-3; TRBD2 matches at 9 bases. The CDR3 extends over 16 amino acids. The ends lost 4 bases at V and 0 bases at J; junction bases unmatched: 5. The germline CDR1 and CDR2 sequences are MNHEY and SVGAGI.

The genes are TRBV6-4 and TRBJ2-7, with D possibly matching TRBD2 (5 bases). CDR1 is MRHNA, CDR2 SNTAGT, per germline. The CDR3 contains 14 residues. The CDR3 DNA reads TGTGCAGACTATCGGTCCATGAGCTCCTACGAGCAGTACTTC. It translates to CADYRSMSSYEQYF.

CDR3 in DNA: TGCGCCAGCAGTGTTGACAGGGGTAATGAGCAGTTCTTC. Its protein product is CASSVDRGNEQFF. This chain uses TRBV10-1 with TRBJ2-1; 8 bases are shared with TRBD1. CDR3 size: 13 residues. Trimming took 4 bases from V and 7 from J; bases not matched to a gene: 3. Germline V gene lookup returns CDR1 WNHNN and CDR2 SYGVQD (reference sequence).

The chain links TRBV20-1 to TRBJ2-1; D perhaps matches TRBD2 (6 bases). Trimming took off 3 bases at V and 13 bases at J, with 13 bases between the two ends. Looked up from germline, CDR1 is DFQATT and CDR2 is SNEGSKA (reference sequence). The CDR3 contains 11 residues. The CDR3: CSARGRTNQFF. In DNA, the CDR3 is TGCAGTGCTAGGGGGAGGACCAATCAGTTCTTC.

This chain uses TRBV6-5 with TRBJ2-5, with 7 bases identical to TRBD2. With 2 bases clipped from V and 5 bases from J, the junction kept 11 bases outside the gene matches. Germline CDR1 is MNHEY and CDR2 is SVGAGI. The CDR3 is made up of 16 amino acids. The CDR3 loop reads CASSYLSELADETQYF. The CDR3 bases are TGTGCCAGCAGTTACCTCTCGGAGCTAGCGGACGAGACCCAGTACTTC.

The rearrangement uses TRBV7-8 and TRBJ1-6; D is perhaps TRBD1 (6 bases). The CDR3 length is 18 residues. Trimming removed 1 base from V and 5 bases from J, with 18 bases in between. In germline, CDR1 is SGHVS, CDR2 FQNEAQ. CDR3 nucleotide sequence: TGTGCCAGCAGCTTAGTAGGGACAACTGCTGCAGATAATTCACCCCTCCACTTT. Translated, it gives CASSLVGTTAADNSPLHF.

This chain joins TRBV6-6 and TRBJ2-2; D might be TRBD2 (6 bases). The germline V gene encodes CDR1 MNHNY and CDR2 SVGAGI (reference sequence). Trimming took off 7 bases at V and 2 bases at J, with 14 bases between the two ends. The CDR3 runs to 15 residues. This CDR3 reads CASKGGTANTGELFF. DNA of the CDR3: TGTGCCAGCAAAGGAGGGACGGCCAACACCGGGGAGCTGTTTTTT.

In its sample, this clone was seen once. The CDR3 loop is CASSTSRNTEAFF. The CDR3 bases are TGCGCCAGCAGCACGAGTCGGAACACTGAAGCTTTCTTT. The chain links TRBV5-1 to TRBJ1-1; the D is unclear. Germline V gene lookup returns CDR1 SGHRS and CDR2 YFSETQ. V shed 4 bases and J shed 1 base, with 8 bases lying between them. This CDR3 has 13 residues.

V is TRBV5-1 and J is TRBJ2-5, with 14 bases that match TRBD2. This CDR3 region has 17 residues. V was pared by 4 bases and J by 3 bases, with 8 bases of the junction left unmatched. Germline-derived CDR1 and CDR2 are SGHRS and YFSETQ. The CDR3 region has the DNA TGCGCCAGCAGCCCCGGACTAGCGGGGGGATATAAAGAGACCCAGTACTTC. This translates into CASSPGLAGGYKETQYF.

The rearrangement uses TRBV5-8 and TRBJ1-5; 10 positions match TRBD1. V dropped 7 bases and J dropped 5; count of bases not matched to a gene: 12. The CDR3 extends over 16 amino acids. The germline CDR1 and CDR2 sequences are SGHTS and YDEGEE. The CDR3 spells CASSRLSGTGDQPQHF. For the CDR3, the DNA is TGTGCCAGCTCGAGGCTATCCGGGACAGGGGATCAGCCCCAGCATTTT.

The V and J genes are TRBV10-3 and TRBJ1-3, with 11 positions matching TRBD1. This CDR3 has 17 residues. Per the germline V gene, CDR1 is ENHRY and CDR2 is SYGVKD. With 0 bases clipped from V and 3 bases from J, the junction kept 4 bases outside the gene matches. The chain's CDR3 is CAISESGQGVIGNTIYF. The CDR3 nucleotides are TGTGCCATCAGTGAGTCGGGACAGGGGGTCATTGGAAACACCATATATTTT.

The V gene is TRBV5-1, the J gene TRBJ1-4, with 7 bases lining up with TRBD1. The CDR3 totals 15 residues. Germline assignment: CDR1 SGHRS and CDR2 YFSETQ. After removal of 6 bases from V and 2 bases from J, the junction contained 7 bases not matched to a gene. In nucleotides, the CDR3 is TGCGCCAGCAATTTCCAGGGGGTTACTAATGAAAAACTGTTTTTT. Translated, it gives CASNFQGVTNEKLFF.

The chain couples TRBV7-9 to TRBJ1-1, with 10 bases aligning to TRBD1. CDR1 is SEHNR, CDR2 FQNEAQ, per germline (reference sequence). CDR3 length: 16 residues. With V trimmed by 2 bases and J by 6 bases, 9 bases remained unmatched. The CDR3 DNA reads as TGTGCCAGCAGCTTACCGACAGGGGGCATAAGGGCTGAAGCTTTCTTT. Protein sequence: CASSLPTGGIRAEAFF.

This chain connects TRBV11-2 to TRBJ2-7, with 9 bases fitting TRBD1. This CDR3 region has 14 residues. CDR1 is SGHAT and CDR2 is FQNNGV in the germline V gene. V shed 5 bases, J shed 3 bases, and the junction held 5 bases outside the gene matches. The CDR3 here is CASSGHRGLYEQYV. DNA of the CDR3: TGTGCCAGCAGCGGACACAGGGGGCTCTACGAGCAGTACGTC.

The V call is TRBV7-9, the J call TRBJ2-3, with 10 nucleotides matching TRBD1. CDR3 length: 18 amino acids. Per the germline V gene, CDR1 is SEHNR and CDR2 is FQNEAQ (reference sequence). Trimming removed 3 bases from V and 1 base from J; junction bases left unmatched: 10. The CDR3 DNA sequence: TGTGCCAGCAGCTTCCTCCAATGGGGGACAGGGGGCACAGATACGCAGTATTTT. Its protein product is CASSFLQWGTGGTDTQYF. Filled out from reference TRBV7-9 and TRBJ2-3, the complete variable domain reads DTGVSQNPRHKITKRGQNVTFRCDPISEHNRLYWYRQTLGQGPEFLTYFQNEAQLEKSRLLSDRFSAERPKGSFSTLEIQRTEQGDSAMYLCASSFLQWGTGGTDTQYFGPGTRLTVL.

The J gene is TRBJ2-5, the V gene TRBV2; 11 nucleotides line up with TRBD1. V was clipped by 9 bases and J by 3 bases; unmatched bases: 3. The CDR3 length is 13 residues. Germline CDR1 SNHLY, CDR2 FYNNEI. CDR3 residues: CARAGQGEETQYF. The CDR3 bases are TGTGCCAGGGCGGGACAGGGGGAAGAGACCCAGTACTTC.

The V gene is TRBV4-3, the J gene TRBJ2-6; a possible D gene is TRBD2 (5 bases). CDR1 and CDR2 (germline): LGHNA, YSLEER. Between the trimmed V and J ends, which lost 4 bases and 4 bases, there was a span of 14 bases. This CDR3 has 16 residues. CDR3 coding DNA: TGCGCCAGCAGCCTCGGGGTTCCGGGGGGGGCCAACGTCCTGACTTTC. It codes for CASSLGVPGGANVLTF.